Below, one TCR beta chain is given with its context. Its cognate antigen has yet to be identified. This sample was included in a study of CXCR3-negative and CXCR3-positive naive CD8 T cells (dated by TCRdb to about 2019). About the investigation overall: In total, roughly 140 million TRB reads were obtained, which works out to roughly 1.5 +/- 0.3 million reads per library. Diversity and physicochemical repertoire analyses were performed on about a dozen donors pooled from two independent experiments. TRBV-TRBJ cluster analysis included naive subsets from 5 or 6 donors and memory cells from 3 donors.

For each CD8+ T cell subset, flow sorting was done in triplicate, and a few hundred thousand cells per subset went directly into RLT lysis buffer. Peripheral blood mononuclear cells were isolated from buffy coats using standard density gradient centrifugation. Total RNA was extracted from sorted cells using an RNeasy Mini Kit. Counted from cysteine to phenylalanine, this CDR3 has 17 amino acids. The DNA sequence is not available. The germline V gene (reference sequence) specifies SGHNT as CDR1 and YYREEE as CDR2. Results the study describes overall, beyond this receptor: Similar TRBV-TRBJ usage was shown by naive CXCR3-negative and CXCR3-positive cells from the same donor, whereas distinct patterns were shown by memory cells. Because surface CD5, which is linked to self-reactivity in mice, was comparable between the naive subsets, TCR interaction strength was also inferred from TRB CDR3 physicochemical properties. Both naive subsets had comparably high repertoire diversity, while memory CD8+ T cells had much lower repertoire diversity. Because CXCR3 expression was partially decreased after cryopreservation, freshly isolated PBMCs were used for most assays.

The sequencing machine was a NextSeq 550. The Human TCR Profiling Kit (MiLaboratory) was used to make UMI-labeled 5' RACE TRB cDNA libraries. cDNA synthesis used the entire amount of extracted RNA, and PCR amplification then used the entire amount of cDNA produced. Libraries were prepared in parallel using an identical number of PCR cycles. Per the original workflow: With a requirement of at least two reads per UMI, MIGEC and MiXCR extracted about 50,000 +/- 10,000 unique UMI-labeled TRB cDNA molecules per library. Each library averaged about 40,000 +/- 10,000 functional in-frame TRB CDR3 nucleotide clonotypes without stop codons. Diversity metrics, including normalized Shannon-Wiener and Chao1, were computed in VDJtools after downsampling to 5000 UMI-labeled TRB molecules per sample. VDJtools was used to calculate clonotype-size-weighted physicochemical properties of the central five CDR3 residues, namely interaction energy, strength, volume and Kidera factor 4. The reads underwent TCRdb reprocessing, giving one record for each CDR3 protein sequence and no DNA. The V and J calls reflect TCRdb's pipeline rather than the authors' work. The sample table holds approximately 53,000 distinct CDR3 sequences. Of the sample, roughly a quarter falls within the top ten clones.

The sequenced material came from memory CD8+ T cells from blood. The cell subset or site tag for this specimen amounts to: conventional CD8+ memory T cells (TMEM), sorted as controls. The V gene is TRBV5-4 and the J gene is TRBJ2-5; the D gene TCRdb calls, TRBD2, cannot be checked with no DNA. The receptor's source is a human donor in good health. Some clones in this sample may be carry-over from other donors' samples. The CDR3 reads as follows: CASSLRIETPFQETQYF.